Listed below are T cell receptor beta chains from one sample, sequenced in a study of blood T cell repertoires in COVID-19. Data came from immunoSEQ multiplex PCR; TCRdb stores just in-frame clones and leaves some out. The sample contains 85,000 to 100,000 clones, around nine tenths of which appear only once. The sequenced sample consisted of peripheral blood. Every receptor here comes from a man in his sixties with acute or convalescent COVID-19. The conserved cysteine and the conserved F or W are not part of the CDR3 here. The order of the fields is CDR3 protein, clone size, J gene, V gene, D gene. D genes are given only for firm matches. The size field is filled for only some rows; it gives once, few, many or a size class.

ASSPGQKLGYT - TRBJ1-2 TRBV7-2 TRBD1
ASSALQGRELF - TRBJ2-2 TRBV5-1 -
ASSEFAWRDTEAF - TRBJ1-1 TRBV2 -
ASSDKYQPQH - TRBJ1-5 TRBV6-1 -
SVEAWWVAQPQH - TRBJ1-5 TRBV29-1 -
ASSLREGQGSYGYT - TRBJ1-2 TRBV11-2 -
ASSPGQGFKGDTQY - TRBJ2-3 TRBV5-4 TRBD1
ASSFTGGGEKLF - TRBJ1-4 TRBV27 TRBD1
ASSLGGDQSQPQH - TRBJ1-5 TRBV5-1 -
ASSLAWDRNSPLH - TRBJ1-6 TRBV10-2 TRBD1
ATTDRGRKTQY - TRBJ2-5 TRBV6-5 TRBD1
ASTPQGVNTEAF - TRBJ1-1 TRBV2 -
ASSTTGFQETQY - TRBJ2-5 TRBV6-5 TRBD1
ASSRRDRFFEANVLT - TRBJ2-6 TRBV7-6 TRBD1
AWRRGQPEAF - TRBJ1-1 TRBV30 -
ASSLAGSATYEQY - TRBJ2-7 TRBV5-6 -
ASSLSSGERVKQF - TRBJ2-1 TRBV7-9 TRBD2
SAVDGTNYGYT - TRBJ1-2 TRBV29-1 -
ASSLAGQGQTDTQY - TRBJ2-3 TRBV5-6 TRBD1
ASRPDSTGGELF - TRBJ2-2 TRBV2 -
ASSLTAEYGYT - TRBJ1-2 TRBV5-1 -
ASSLAAGQGFPGT - TRBJ1-2 TRBV7-9 TRBD1
ASRLARGSGNTIY - TRBJ1-3 TRBV5-1 -
ASSQQGASEAF - TRBJ1-1 TRBV2 TRBD1
ASGLVLGGQGKGMNTEAF - TRBJ1-1 TRBV12-5 TRBD1
ASSERGAPRTGELF - TRBJ2-2 TRBV2 -
ASSPMEQDGYT - TRBJ1-2 TRBV18 -
ASSVGAQGNSPLH - TRBJ1-6 TRBV9 TRBD1
ASSYLRAGGTEAF - TRBJ1-1 TRBV6-5 TRBD1
ASSPLGAGTGELF - TRBJ2-2 TRBV13 -
ASSYYSTGGYGYT - TRBJ1-2 TRBV6-2/TRBV6-3 TRBD1
ATSEGENTEAF - TRBJ1-1 TRBV10-2 -
ASSPGTESYEQY - TRBJ2-7 TRBV5-1 TRBD1
ASGLAPGQGSGELF once TRBJ2-2 TRBV12-5 TRBD1
ASRVQRNTEAF - TRBJ1-1 TRBV6-5 -
ASSSPGPDTQY - TRBJ2-3 TRBV7-2 -
ASSEHRDSVWWPQH - TRBJ1-5 TRBV25-1 TRBD1
ASSLAEVENTEAF - TRBJ1-1 TRBV7-6 -
SVVAQGNTEAF - TRBJ1-1 TRBV29-1 -
ASRSSGGAGTEAF - TRBJ1-1 TRBV6-5 TRBD1
SVRDSSNQPQH - TRBJ1-5 TRBV29-1 TRBD1
ATSTRTGAGNTIY once TRBJ1-3 TRBV15 TRBD1
AIREATGMNTEAF - TRBJ1-1 TRBV10-3 -
ASSPGGRDEQY - TRBJ2-7 TRBV5-4 -
ASSDRAETQY - TRBJ2-5 TRBV2 -
ASSQAGNRVRRNYGYT - TRBJ1-2 TRBV3-1/TRBV3-2 -
ASSIPGQGNTEAF - TRBJ1-1 TRBV19 TRBD1
ASSYTGSLGNTIY - TRBJ1-3 TRBV6-5 -
ASSEGGASRNQPQH - TRBJ1-5 TRBV6-1 -